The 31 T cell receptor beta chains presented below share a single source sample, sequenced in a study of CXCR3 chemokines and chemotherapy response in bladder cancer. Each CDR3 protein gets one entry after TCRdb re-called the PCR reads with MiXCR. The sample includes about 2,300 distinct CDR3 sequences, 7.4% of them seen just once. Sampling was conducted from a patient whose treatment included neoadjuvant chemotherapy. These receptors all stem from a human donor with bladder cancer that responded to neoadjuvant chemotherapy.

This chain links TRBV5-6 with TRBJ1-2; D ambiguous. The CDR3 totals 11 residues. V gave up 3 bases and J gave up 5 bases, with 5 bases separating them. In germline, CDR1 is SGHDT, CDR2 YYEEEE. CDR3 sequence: CASSWAYGYTF. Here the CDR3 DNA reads TGTGCCAGCAGCTGGGCGTATGGCTACACCTTC.

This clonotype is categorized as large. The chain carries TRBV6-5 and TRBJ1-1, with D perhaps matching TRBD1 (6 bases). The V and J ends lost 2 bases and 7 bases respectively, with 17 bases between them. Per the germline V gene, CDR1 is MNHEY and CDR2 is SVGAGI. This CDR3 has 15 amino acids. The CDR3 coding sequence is TGTGCCAGCAGTTACCCGGGGGACCTAGGGGGTGAAGCTTTCTTT. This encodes CASSYPGDLGGEAFF.

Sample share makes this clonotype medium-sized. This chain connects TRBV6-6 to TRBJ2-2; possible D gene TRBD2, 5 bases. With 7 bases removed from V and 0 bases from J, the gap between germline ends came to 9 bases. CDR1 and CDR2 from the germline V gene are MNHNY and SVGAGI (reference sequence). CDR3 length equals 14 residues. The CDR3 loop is CASKEVANTGELFF. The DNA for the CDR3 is TGTGCCAGCAAGGAGGTGGCGAACACCGGGGAGCTGTTTTTT.

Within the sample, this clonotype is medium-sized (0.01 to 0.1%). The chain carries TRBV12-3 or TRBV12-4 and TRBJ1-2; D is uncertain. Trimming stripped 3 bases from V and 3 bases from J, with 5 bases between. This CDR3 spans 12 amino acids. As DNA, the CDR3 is TGTGCCAGCAGTTTGGAGGACTATGGCTACACCTTC. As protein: CASSLEDYGYTF.

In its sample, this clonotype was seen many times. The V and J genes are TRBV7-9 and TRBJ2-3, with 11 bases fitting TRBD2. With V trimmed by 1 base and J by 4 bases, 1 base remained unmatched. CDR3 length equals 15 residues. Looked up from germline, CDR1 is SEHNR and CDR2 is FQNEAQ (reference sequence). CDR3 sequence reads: CASSLVLAGADTQYF. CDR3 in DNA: TGTGCCAGCAGCTTAGTACTAGCGGGGGCAGATACGCAGTATTTT.

CDR3 sequence: CASSLVGRSDYGYTF. CDR3 bases: TGTGCCAGCAGCTTAGTGGGGAGGTCGGACTATGGCTACACCTTC. The chain joins TRBV7-9 to TRBJ1-2; D uncertain. The CDR3 consists of 15 residues. Germline loops: CDR1 SEHNR, CDR2 FQNEAQ (reference sequence). V lost 1 base to trimming and J lost 3 bases, with 12 bases between them.

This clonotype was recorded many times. In nucleotides, the CDR3 is TGTGCCAGCACCCGCCGAATGGGGGAGCTGTTTTTT. Protein: CASTRRMGELFF. The rearrangement uses TRBV12-3 or TRBV12-4 and TRBJ2-2; no clear D gene. The CDR3 is 12 residues long. Trimming cost V 7 bases and J 8 bases, with 11 bases left between them.

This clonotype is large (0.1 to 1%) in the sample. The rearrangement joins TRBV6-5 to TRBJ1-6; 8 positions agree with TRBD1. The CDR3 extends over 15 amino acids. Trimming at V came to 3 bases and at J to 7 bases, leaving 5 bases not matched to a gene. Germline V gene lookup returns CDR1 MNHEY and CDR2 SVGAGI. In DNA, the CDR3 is TGTGCCAGCAGTTATGGGACAGGATCGAATTCACCCCTCCACTTT. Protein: CASSYGTGSNSPLHF.

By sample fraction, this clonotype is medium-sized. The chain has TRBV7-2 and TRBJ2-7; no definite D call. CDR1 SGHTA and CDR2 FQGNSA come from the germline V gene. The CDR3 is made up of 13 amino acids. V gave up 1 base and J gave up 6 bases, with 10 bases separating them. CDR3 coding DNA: TGTGCCAGCAGCTTAGTGGGTTCAGGCGAGCAGTACTTC. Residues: CASSLVGSGEQYF.

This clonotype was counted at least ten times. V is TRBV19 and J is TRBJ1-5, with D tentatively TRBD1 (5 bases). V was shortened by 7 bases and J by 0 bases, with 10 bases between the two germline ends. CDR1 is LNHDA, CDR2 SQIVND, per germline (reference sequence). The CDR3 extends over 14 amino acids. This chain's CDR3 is CASNRNYSNQPQHF. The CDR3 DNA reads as TGTGCCAGTAACAGGAACTATAGCAATCAGCCCCAGCATTTT.

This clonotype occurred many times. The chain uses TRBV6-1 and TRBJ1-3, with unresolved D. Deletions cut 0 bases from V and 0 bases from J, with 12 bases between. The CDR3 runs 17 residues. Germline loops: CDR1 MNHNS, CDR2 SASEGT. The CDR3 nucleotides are TGTGCCAGCAGTGAAGCCTTACGATCTAGCTCTGGAAACACCATATATTTT. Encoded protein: CASSEALRSSSGNTIYF.

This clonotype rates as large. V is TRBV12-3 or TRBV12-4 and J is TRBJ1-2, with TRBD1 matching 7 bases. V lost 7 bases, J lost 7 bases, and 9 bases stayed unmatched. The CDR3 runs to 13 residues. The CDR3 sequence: CASTTDRDGGYTF. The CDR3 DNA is TGTGCCAGCACTACCGACAGGGACGGTGGCTACACCTTC.

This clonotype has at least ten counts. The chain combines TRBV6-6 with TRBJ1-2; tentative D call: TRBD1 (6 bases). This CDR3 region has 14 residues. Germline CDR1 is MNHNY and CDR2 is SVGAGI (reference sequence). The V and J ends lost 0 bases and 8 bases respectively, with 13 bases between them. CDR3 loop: CASSYSKGVWGYTF. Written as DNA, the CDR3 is TGTGCCAGCAGTTACTCAAAGGGGGTTTGGGGCTACACCTTC.

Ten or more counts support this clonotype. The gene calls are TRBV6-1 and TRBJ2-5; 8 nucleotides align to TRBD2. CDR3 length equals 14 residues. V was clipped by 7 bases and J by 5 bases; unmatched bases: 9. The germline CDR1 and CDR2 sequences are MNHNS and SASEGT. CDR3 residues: CASTPRPGGETQYF. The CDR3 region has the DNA TGTGCCAGCACCCCTAGGCCGGGAGGGGAGACCCAGTACTTC.

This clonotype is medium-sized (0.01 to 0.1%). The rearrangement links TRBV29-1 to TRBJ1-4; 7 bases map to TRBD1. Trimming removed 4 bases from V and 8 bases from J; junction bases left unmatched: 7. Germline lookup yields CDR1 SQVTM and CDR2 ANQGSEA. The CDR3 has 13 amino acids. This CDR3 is CSVGKGANEKLFF. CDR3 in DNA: TGCAGCGTTGGCAAGGGGGCGAACGAAAAACTGTTTTTT.

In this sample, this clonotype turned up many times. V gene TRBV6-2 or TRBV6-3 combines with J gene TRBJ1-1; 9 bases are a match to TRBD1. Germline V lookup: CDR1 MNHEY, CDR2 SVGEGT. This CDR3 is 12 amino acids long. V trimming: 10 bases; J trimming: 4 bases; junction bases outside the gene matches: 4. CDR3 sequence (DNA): TGTGCCATCGGACAGGGGCCCACTGAAGCTTTCTTT. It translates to CAIGQGPTEAFF.

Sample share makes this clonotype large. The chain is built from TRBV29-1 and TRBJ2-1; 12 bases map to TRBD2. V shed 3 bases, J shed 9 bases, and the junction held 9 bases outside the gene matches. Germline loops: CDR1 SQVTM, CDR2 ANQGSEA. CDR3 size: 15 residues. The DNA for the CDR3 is TGCAGCGTTGACGGGACACTAGCGGGAGGCCTTGAGCAGTTCTTC. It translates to CSVDGTLAGGLEQFF.

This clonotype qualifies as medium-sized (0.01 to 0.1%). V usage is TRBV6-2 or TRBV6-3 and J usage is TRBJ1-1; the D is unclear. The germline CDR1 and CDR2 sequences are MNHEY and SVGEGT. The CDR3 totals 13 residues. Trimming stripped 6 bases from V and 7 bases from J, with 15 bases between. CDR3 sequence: CASRRFDAVEAFF. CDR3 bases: TGTGCCAGCAGGCGCTTCGACGCCGTTGAAGCTTTCTTT.

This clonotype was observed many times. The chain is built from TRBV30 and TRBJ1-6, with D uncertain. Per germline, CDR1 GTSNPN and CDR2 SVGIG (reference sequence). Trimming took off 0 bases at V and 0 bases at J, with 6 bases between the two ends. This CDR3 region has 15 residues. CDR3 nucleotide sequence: TGTGCCTGGAGTGTAGCGTCCTCCTATAATTCACCCCTCCACTTT. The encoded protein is CAWSVASSYNSPLHF.

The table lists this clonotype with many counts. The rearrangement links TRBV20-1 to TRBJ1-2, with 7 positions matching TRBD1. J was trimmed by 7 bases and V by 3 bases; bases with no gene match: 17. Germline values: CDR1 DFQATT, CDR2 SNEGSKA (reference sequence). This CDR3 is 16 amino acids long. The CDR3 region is CSARRADRSRSFGYTF. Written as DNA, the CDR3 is TGCAGTGCTAGGAGAGCGGACAGGTCGCGTAGTTTTGGCTACACCTTC.

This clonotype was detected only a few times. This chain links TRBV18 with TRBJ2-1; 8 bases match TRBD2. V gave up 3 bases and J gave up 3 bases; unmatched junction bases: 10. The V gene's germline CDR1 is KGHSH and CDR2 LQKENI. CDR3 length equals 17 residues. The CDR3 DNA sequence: TGTGCCAGCTCACCCATCTCGACTAGCGTAGACTACAATGAGCAGTTCTTC. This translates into CASSPISTSVDYNEQFF.

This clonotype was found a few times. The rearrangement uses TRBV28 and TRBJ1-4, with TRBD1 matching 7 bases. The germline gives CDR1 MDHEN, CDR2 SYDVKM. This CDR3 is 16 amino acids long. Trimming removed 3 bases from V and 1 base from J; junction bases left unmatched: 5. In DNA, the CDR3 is TGTGCCAGCAGTTTGATAGGGGGCGTAACTAATGAAAAACTGTTTTTT. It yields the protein CASSLIGGVTNEKLFF.

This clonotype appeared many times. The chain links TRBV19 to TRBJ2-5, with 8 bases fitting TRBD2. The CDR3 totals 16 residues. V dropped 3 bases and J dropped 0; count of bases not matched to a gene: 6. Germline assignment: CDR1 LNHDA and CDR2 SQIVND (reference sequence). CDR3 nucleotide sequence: TGTGCCAGTAGTATTGGGACTAGAAACGACCAAGAGACCCAGTACTTC. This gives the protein CASSIGTRNDQETQYF.

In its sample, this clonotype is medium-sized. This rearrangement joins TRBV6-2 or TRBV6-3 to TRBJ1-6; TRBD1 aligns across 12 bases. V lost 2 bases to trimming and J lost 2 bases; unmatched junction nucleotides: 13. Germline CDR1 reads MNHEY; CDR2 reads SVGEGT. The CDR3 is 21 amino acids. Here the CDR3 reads CASSYVTGTGGVGTYNSPLHF. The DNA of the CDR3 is TGTGCCAGCAGTTACGTAACCGGGACAGGGGGCGTTGGGACCTATAATTCACCCCTCCACTTT.

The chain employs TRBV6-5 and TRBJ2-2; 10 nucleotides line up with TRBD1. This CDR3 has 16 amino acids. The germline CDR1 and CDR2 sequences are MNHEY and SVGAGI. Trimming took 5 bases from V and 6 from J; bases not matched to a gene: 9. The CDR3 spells CASSVSGTGVSGELFF. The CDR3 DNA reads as TGTGCCAGCAGTGTGTCCGGGACAGGGGTCTCCGGGGAGCTGTTTTTT.

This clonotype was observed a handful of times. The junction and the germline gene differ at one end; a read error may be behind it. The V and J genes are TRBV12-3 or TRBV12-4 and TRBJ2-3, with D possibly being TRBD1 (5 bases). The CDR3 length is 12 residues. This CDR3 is CASSMRTTGSLF. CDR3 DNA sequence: TGTGCCAGCAGCATGAGGACAACCGGTTCTCTTTTT.

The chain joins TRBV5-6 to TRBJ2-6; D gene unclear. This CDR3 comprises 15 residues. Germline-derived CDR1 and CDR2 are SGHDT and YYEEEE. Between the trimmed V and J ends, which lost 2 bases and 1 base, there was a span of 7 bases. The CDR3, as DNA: TGTGCCAGCAGCTTTACAGATTCTGGGGCCAACGTCCTGACTTTC. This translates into CASSFTDSGANVLTF.

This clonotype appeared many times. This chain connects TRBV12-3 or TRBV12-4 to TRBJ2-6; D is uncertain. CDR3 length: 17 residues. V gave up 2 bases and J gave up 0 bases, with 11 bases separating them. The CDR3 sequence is CASSLNGWGSGANVLTF. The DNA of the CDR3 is TGTGCCAGCAGTTTAAACGGCTGGGGCTCTGGGGCCAACGTCCTGACTTTC.

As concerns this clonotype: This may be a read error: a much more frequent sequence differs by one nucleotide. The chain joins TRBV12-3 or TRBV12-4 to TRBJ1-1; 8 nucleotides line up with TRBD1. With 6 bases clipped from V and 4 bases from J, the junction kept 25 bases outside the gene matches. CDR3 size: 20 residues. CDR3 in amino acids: CASSLLEPRGQGVSSTEAFF. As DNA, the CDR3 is TGTGCCAGCAGCCTATTAGAACCCCGAGGACAGGGCGTCTCTAGCACTGAAGCTTTCTTT.

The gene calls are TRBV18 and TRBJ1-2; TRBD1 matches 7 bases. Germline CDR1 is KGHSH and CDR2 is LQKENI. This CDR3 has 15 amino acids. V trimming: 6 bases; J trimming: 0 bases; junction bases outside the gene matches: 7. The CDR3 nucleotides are TGTGCCAGCTCTCAGGACAGGCATACTAACTATGGCTACACCTTC. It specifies CASSQDRHTNYGYTF.

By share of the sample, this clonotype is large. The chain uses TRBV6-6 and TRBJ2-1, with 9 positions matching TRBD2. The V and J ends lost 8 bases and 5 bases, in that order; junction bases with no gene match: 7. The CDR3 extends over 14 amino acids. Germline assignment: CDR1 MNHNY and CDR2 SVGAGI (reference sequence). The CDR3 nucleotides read TGTGCCAGCGTTGGAGTAGCGGGGGACAATGAGCAGTTCTTC. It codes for CASVGVAGDNEQFF.